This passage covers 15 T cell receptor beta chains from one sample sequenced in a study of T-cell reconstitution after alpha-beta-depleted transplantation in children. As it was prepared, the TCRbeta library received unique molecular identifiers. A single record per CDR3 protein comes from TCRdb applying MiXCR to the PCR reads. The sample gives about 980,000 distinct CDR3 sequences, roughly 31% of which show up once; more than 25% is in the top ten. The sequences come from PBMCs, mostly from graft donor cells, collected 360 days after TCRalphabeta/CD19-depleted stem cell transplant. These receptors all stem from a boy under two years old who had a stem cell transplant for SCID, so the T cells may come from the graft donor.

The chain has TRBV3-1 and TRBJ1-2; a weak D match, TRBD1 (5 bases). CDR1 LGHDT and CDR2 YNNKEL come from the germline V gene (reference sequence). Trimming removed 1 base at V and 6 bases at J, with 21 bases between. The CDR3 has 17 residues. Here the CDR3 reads CASSQGSLAGGSNGYTF. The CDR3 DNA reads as TGTGCCAGCAGCCAAGGTTCGCTAGCGGGGGGGAGTAATGGCTACACCTTC. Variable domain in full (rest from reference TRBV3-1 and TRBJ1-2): DTAVSQTPKYLVTQMGNDKSIKCEQNLGHDTMYWYKQDSKKFLKIMFSYNNKELIINETVPNRFSPKSPDKAHLNLHINSLELGDSAVYFCASSQGSLAGGSNGYTFGSGTRLTVV.

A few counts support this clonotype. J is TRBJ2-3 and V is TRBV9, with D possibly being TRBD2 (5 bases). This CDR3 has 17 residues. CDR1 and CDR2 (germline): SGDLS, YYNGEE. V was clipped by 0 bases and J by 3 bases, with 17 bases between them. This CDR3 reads CASSVGSSSKRTDTQYF. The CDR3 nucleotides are TGTGCCAGCAGCGTAGGGAGTAGCTCCAAGCGGACAGATACGCAGTATTTT.

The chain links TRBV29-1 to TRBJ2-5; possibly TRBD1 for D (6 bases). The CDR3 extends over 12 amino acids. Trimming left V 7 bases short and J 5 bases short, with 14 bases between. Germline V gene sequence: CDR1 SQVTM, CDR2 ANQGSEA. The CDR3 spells CSGATGSETQYF. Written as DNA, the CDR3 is TGCAGCGGGGCGACAGGATCCGAGACCCAGTACTTC.

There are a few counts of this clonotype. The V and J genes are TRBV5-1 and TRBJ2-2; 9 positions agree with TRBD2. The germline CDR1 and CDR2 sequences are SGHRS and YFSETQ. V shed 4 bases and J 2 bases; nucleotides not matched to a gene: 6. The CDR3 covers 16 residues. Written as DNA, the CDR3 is TGCGCCAGCAGCCCCGGACTAGCGCAAAACACCGGGGAGCTGTTTTTT. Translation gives CASSPGLAQNTGELFF.

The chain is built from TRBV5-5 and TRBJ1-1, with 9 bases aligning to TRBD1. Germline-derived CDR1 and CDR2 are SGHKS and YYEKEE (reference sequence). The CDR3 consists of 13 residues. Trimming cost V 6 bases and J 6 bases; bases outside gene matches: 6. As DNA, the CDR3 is TGTGCCAGCATCGGGACAGGGCCGGCTGAAGCTTTCTTT. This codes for CASIGTGPAEAFF.

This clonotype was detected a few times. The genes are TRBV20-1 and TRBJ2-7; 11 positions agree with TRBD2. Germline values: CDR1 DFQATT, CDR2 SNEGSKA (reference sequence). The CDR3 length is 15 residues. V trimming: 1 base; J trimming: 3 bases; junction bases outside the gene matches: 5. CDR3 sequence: CSARGSGGAVYEQYF. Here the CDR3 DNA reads TGCAGTGCTAGAGGTAGCGGGGGGGCGGTCTACGAGCAGTACTTC.

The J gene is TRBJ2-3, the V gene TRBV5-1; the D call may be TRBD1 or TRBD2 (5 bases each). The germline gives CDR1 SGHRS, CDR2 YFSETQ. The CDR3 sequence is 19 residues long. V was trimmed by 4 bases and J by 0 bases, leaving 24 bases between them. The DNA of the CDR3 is TGCGCCAGCAGCCAGAAACCGTGGGTTCTGGGGGTTAGCACAGATACGCAGTATTTT. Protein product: CASSQKPWVLGVSTDTQYF.

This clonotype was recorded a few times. The CDR3 sequence: CASSQSWGTEYQETQYF. The CDR3 DNA is TGCGCCAGCAGCCAATCATGGGGGACAGAGTACCAAGAGACCCAGTACTTC. This chain joins TRBV4-1 and TRBJ2-5; 7 bases agree with TRBD1. Trimming removed 2 bases from V and 0 bases from J; junction bases left unmatched: 9. CDR3 size: 17 residues. CDR1 is MGHRA and CDR2 is YSYEKL in the germline V gene.

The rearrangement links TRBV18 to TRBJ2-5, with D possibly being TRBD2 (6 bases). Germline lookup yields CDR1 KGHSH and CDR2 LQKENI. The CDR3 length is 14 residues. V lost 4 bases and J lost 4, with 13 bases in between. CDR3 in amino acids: CASSLPAGVETQYF. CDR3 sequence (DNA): TGTGCCAGCTCACTTCCAGCGGGCGTAGAGACCCAGTACTTC. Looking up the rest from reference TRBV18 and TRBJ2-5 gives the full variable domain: NAGVMQNPRHLVRRRGQEARLRCSPMKGHSHVYWYRQLPEEGLKFMVYLQKENIIDESGMPKERFSAEFPKEGPSILRIQQVVRGDSAAYFCASSLPAGVETQYFGPGTRLLVL.

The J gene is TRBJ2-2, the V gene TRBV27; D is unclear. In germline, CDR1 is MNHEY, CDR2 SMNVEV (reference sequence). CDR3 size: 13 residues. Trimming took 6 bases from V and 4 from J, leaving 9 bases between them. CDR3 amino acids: CASSPYSTGELFF. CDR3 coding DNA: TGTGCCAGCAGCCCATACAGCACCGGGGAGCTGTTTTTT.

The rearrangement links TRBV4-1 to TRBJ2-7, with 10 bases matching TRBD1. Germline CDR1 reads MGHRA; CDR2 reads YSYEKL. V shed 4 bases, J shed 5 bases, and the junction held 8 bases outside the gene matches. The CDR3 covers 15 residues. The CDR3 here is CASSPADRGGDEQYF. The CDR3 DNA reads TGCGCCAGCAGCCCAGCGGACAGGGGGGGGGACGAGCAGTACTTC.

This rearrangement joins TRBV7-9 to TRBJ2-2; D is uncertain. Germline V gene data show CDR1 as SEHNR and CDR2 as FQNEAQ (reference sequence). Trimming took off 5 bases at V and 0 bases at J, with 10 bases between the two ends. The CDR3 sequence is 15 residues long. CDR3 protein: CASSRDTTNTGELFF. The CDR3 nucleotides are TGTGCCAGCAGCCGTGACACTACGAACACCGGGGAGCTGTTTTTT.

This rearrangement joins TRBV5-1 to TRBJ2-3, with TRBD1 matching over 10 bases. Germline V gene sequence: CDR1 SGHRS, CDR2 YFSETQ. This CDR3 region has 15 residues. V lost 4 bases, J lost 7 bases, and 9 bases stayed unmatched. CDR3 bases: TGCGCCAGCAGCCCCCGGGACAGGGGTGAGAATACGCAGTATTTT. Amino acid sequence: CASSPRDRGENTQYF.

The CDR3 DNA follows: TGCAGTGCTAGAGCGGTGGGCACTGAAGCTTTCTTT. Translating it yields CSARAVGTEAFF. This sequence joins TRBV20-1 and TRBJ1-1; D not certain. CDR3 size: 12 residues. CDR1 is DFQATT and CDR2 is SNEGSKA in the germline V gene (reference sequence). Between the trimmed V and J ends, which lost 1 base and 4 bases, there was a span of 7 bases.

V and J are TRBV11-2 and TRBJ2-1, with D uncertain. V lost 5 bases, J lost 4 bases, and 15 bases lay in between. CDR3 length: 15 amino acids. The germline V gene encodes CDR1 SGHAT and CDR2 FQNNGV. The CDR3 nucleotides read TGTGCCAGCAGCGCCCTAGAGGCCCCATACAATGAGCAGTTCTTC. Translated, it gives CASSALEAPYNEQFF.